The rows below give T cell receptor beta chains drawn from one sample of a study of radiotherapy plus CTLA-4 blockade in lung cancer. Sequencing was performed with immunoSEQ multiplex PCR; in TCRdb, only in-frame clones are kept and a portion is missing. The repertoire holds about 85,000 clones, approximately 83% seen once, with just over 2% in the top ten. The sample here was peripheral blood, taken from a patient treated with radiotherapy plus ipilimumab. The receptors originated from a human donor with non-small cell lung cancer who had a partial response to radiotherapy plus ipilimumab. Each CDR3 is given with its conserved first and last residue.

TRBV5-1 CASSRTADGYTF
TRBV10-3 CAISEGIGGDRGRGQFF
TRBV16 CASSQKTGITEAFF
TRBV5-6 CASSLGFLVTNEKLFF
TRBV7-3 CASSLNRAQPQHF
TRBV15 CATSYKREDTGELFF
TRBV2 CASSPGGHSNQPQHF
TRBV6-5 CASRPAAGPEAFF
TRBV29-1 CSVERRDTEAFF
TRBV28 CASSPLGGRRTGELFF
TRBV15 CATSLTRGYNEQFF
TRBV28 CASRPGLGVMNTEAFF
TRBV6-6 CASSRVNQPQHF
TRBV2 CASRGAAVALSEQFF
TRBV5-1 CASTVDRARGGYTF
TRBV30 CAWIRLRDRGMFNYGYTF
TRBV12-1 CASSFVRRQGAHQPQHF
TRBV14 CASSQGTIEKLFF
TRBV28 CASSPPGGSTEAFF
TRBV7-9 CASSPDRSKNIQYF
TRBV7-8 CASSPGPSTDTQYF
TRBV7-9 CASSLGQGYEKLFF
TRBV28 CASSLYPSGEGVTDTQYF
TRBV6-1 CASSEVGLAGTDTQYF
TRBV12-5 CASGLSLAGDVRGTQYF
TRBV7-2 CASIWASNQPQHF
TRBV5-1 CASSRSGSETGELFF
TRBV10-3 CAIRTQGSYGYTF
TRBV5-5 CASSLGGLGETQYF
TRBV19 CASTTLGGGNQPQHF
TRBV30 CAWSVLDGADTQYF
TRBV4-1 CASSPNRDNYGYTF
TRBV28 CASSAAGGVDNEQFF
TRBV18 CASSLQQQEQFF
TRBV10-1 CASSLTGSNTEAFF
TRBV14 CASSRDRNYGYTF
TRBV4-1 CASSQRVSTAEYNEQFF
TRBV6-5 CASSSPGGAGGEKLFF
TRBV5-4 CASSFGGSNEQFF
TRBV28 CASSFIAGGRLDEQFF
TRBV10-3 CATAGVAGAGFGETQYF
TRBV28 CASRVGDSPLHF
TRBV7-2 CASSFGGRGGGTEAFF
TRBV15 CATAAGYEQYF
TRBV6-1 CASSEAKTGGGEQYF
TRBV18 CASSPGTQGQRTEAFF
TRBV2 CASSDLAETQYF
TRBV28 CASSLFGGSSSYNEQFF
TRBV30 CACTMGDRDYGYTF
TRBV11-2 CASTSLQGASGYTF
TRBV29-1 CSVEGQPNQPQHF
TRBV6-5 CASSYLQGSTEAFF
TRBV7-2 CASSPSVASTEAFF
TRBV2 CASRETSGRAGANVLTF
TRBV5-1 CASSLAARWETQYF
TRBV21-1 CASSKLICTRRAGELFF
TRBV7-9 CASSQAGASSYTF
TRBV5-4 CASSLGGRTGELFF
TRBV19 CASRGGQNTGELFF
TRBV5-1 CASSSRQESNTEAFF